The source of this T cell receptor (delta chain) is a study of Vδ1+ human thymocytes. Notes on the study in general: Unlike peripheral blood Vdelta1+ controls, thymic delta-chain sequences included approximately 20% Vdelta2 and few Vdelta3. In the thymus, TRG and TRD repertoires looked highly polyclonal with Gaussian CDR3 lengths.

This clone was seen only a few times. Its antigen remains unidentified. Vdelta1+ thymocyte sorts reached between roughly 98% and 99.6% purity. Extracted RNA was reverse transcribed into cDNA. Pooled V-gene forward primers with one constant-region reverse primer generated the CDR3 amplicons by multiplex PCR. TCRdb reanalysed the multiplex PCR reads via CATT. Of more than 50,000 delta-chain clones listed, about 15% are singletons. J gave up 3 bases and V 0 bases, and 18 bases lay outside the gene matches. There are 21 residues in the CDR3. Germline V gene sequence: CDR1 TSWWSYY, CDR2 QGS. The specimen was Vdelta1+ gamma-delta thymocytes from the thymus. Subset: FACS-sorted CD3+ TCRalphabeta- TCRVdelta1+ TCRVdelta2- thymocytes. The gene calls are TRDV1 and TRDJ1; TRDD3 matches at 11 bases. The sequence came from a boy less than two years old who had congenital heart surgery. CDR3 nucleotide sequence: TGTGCTCTTGGGGAACTTGTTCTTCGTACTGGGGGATATGAGTTCGCCGATAAACTCATCTTT. It translates to CALGELVLRTGGYEFADKLIF.